The rows below give T cell receptor beta chains drawn from one sample of a study of cytomegalovirus exposure and HLA in healthy donors. Data came from immunoSEQ multiplex PCR; TCRdb stores just in-frame clones and leaves some out. This sample has approximately 120,000 clones, with roughly 68% found just once. The sequenced sample consisted of PBMCs. Receptors were obtained from a woman in her forties or fifties in good health and CMV-seropositive. Each CDR3 is given with its conserved first and last residue. A D gene is named only where the DNA matches it firmly. Rows may omit the clone size; those that give it use once, few, many or a size class.

clone_size j_call d_call v_call cdr3_nt cdr3_aa
- TRBJ2-1 TRBD2 TRBV28 TGTGCCAGCAGTTTATCAACGAGCGGGGGCCACCGCAATGAGCAGTTCTTC CASSLSTSGGHRNEQFF
few TRBJ2-1 TRBD1 TRBV7-6 TGTGCCAGCAGCTTGGACAGGGGAAATGAGCAGTTCTTC CASSLDRGNEQFF
- TRBJ2-1 - TRBV5-1 TGCGCCAGCAAGGCGGGAATCAATGAGCAGTTCTTC CASKAGINEQFF
- TRBJ1-6 - TRBV5-6 TGTGCCAGCAGCCCTCGGGGGGGGGACAATTCACCCCTCCACTTT CASSPRGGDNSPLHF
- TRBJ2-7 - TRBV4-3 TGCGCCAGCAGCCAACTGTCAACAGGGAACTACGAGCAGTACTTC CASSQLSTGNYEQYF
- TRBJ2-1 - TRBV7-3 TGTGCCAGCAGCTTAGAGAGAGGCTATGAGCAGTTCTTC CASSLERGYEQFF
- TRBJ2-1 TRBD2 TRBV9 TGTGCCAGCAGCGGTGGACTAGCTTCCTACAATGAGCAGTTCTTC CASSGGLASYNEQFF
- TRBJ1-6 - TRBV7-9 TGTGCCAGCAGCTTAGTAGCGTCGGGGTTAGGATCACCCCTCCACTTT CASSLVASGLGSPLHF
few TRBJ2-5 - TRBV29-1 TGCAGCGTCGATCTAGGGGGAGAGACCCAGTACTTC CSVDLGGETQYF
- TRBJ2-5 TRBD2 TRBV9 TGTGCCAGCAGCGTCAATAGCGGGGGGGCTCGAGAGACCCAGTACTTC CASSVNSGGARETQYF